These T cell receptor beta chains were read from a single sample in a study of T cell clones after liver transplantation. Sequencing used immunoSEQ multiplex PCR; TCRdb keeps in-frame clones, though not all of them. The table records about 99,000 clones, roughly 80% of them present only once. The sequencing here drew on CD4+ T cells from blood, taken before liver transplant. Receptors were obtained from a human donor who received a liver transplant. CDR3s include the opening cysteine and the closing phenylalanine or tryptophan. D genes are given only for firm matches. Not every row has a clone size; where given, it reads once, few, many or a size class.

J: TRBJ2-4
D: TRBD1
length: 17
V: TRBV15
size: once
CDR3: CATSRVRDRGQTNIQYF
DNA: TGTGCCACCAGCAGAGTTCGGGACAGGGGGCAGACAAACATTCAGTACTTC

J: TRBJ2-7
D: .
length: 15
V: TRBV6-1
size: .
CDR3: CASSRTGYISYEQYF
DNA: TGTGCCAGCAGTAGAACAGGATATATCTCCTACGAGCAGTACTTC

J: TRBJ2-3
D: TRBD2
length: 19
V: TRBV11-3
size: .
CDR3: CASSPGRTSGRAAWDTQYF
DNA: TGTGCCAGCAGCCCAGGAAGGACTAGCGGGAGGGCCGCGTGGGATACGCAGTATTTT

J: TRBJ2-3
D: .
length: 15
V: TRBV2
size: .
CDR3: CASRGGATSTDTQYF
DNA: TGTGCCAGCAGAGGGGGGGCAACTAGCACAGATACGCAGTATTTT

J: TRBJ2-3
D: .
length: 13
V: TRBV27
size: .
CDR3: CASTLIQGDTQYF
DNA: TGTGCCAGCACCCTCATTCAGGGAGATACGCAGTATTTT

J: TRBJ1-2
D: .
length: 16
V: TRBV18
size: .
CDR3: CASSERRDSDVGGYTF
DNA: TGTGCCAGCTCAGAGCGGCGCGACTCGGACGTGGGTGGCTACACCTTC

J: TRBJ2-2
D: .
length: 13
V: TRBV27
size: many
CDR3: CASSLPGPGELFF
DNA: TGTGCCAGCAGTTTACCGGGGCCCGGGGAGCTGTTTTTT

J: TRBJ1-6
D: .
length: 11
V: TRBV20-1
size: .
CDR3: CSALGLPSLHF
DNA: TGCAGTGCACTGGGACTTCCGTCCCTCCACTTT

J: TRBJ2-1
D: .
length: 14
V: TRBV27
size: .
CDR3: CASSARDKGNEQFF
DNA: TGTGCCAGCAGTGCAAGGGACAAAGGGAATGAGCAGTTCTTC

J: TRBJ1-1
D: .
length: 11
V: TRBV11-2
size: .
CDR3: CASSRAVWAFF
DNA: TGTGCCAGCAGCCGAGCGGTCTGGGCTTTCTTT

J: TRBJ1-4
D: .
length: 14
V: TRBV28
size: .
CDR3: CASSLGRVGEKLFF
DNA: TGTGCCAGCAGTTTGGGCCGGGTGGGGGAAAAACTGTTTTTT

J: TRBJ1-1
D: .
length: 13
V: TRBV7-3
size: .
CDR3: CASSVDTNTEAFF
DNA: TGTGCCAGCAGCGTCGACACGAACACTGAAGCTTTCTTT

J: TRBJ1-2
D: .
length: 13
V: TRBV5-1
size: .
CDR3: CASRLDHAAGYTF
DNA: TGCGCCAGCAGACTGGATCATGCCGCTGGCTACACCTTC

J: TRBJ1-5
D: .
length: 13
V: TRBV6-6
size: few
CDR3: CASNTRSNQPQHF
DNA: TGTGCCAGCAATACAAGGAGCAATCAGCCCCAGCATTTT

J: TRBJ1-5
D: .
length: 13
V: TRBV18
size: .
CDR3: CASSPQGDRPQHF
DNA: TGTGCCAGCTCACCACAGGGGGATCGGCCCCAGCATTTT

J: TRBJ2-1
D: .
length: 16
V: TRBV5-1
size: .
CDR3: CASSLASGWDTNEQFF
DNA: TGCGCCAGCAGCTTGGCCTCAGGCTGGGACACCAATGAGCAGTTCTTC

J: TRBJ2-6
D: .
length: 18
V: TRBV2
size: .
CDR3: CASSRAAPGPGGANVLTF
DNA: TGTGCCAGCAGTCGGGCAGCTCCAGGGCCGGGAGGGGCCAACGTCCTGACTTTC

J: TRBJ2-2
D: .
length: 14
V: TRBV19
size: .
CDR3: CASSISGGSGELFF
DNA: TGTGCCAGTAGTATATCAGGAGGGTCCGGGGAGCTGTTTTTT

J: TRBJ1-5
D: .
length: 18
V: TRBV15
size: once
CDR3: CATSPRNRQYPSNQPQHF
DNA: TGTGCCACCAGTCCGAGAAATCGACAGTACCCTAGCAATCAGCCCCAGCATTTT

J: TRBJ2-5
D: .
length: 15
V: TRBV5-4
size: .
CDR3: CASSLARGIQETQYF
DNA: TGTGCCAGCAGCTTGGCGAGGGGAATACAAGAGACCCAGTACTTC

J: TRBJ1-1
D: .
length: 14
V: TRBV2
size: .
CDR3: CASSTRERNTEAFF
DNA: TGTGCCAGCAGTACTCGGGAAAGGAACACTGAAGCTTTCTTT

J: TRBJ1-5
D: TRBD1
length: 13
V: TRBV5-8
size: .
CDR3: CASSKGGRQPQHF
DNA: TGTGCCAGCAGCAAAGGGGGCCGGCAGCCCCAGCATTTT

J: TRBJ1-1
D: TRBD1
length: 14
V: TRBV19
size: .
CDR3: CASAQGEWNTEAFF
DNA: TGTGCCAGTGCCCAGGGGGAATGGAACACTGAAGCTTTCTTT

J: TRBJ2-7
D: .
length: 14
V: TRBV6-1
size: .
CDR3: CASRRSRDFYEQYF
DNA: TGTGCCAGCAGGCGTTCTAGAGATTTCTACGAGCAGTACTTC

J: TRBJ2-1
D: TRBD2
length: 16
V: TRBV2
size: .
CDR3: CASSLEGAGGPNEQFF
DNA: TGTGCCAGCAGTCTCGAAGGAGCGGGGGGGCCTAATGAGCAGTTCTTC

J: TRBJ1-1
D: .
length: 14
V: TRBV4-3
size: .
CDR3: CASSLGGMNTEAFF
DNA: TGCGCCAGCAGCCTGGGGGGGATGAACACTGAAGCTTTCTTT

J: TRBJ1-4
D: .
length: 14
V: TRBV29-1
size: few
CDR3: CSVEWRHLNEKLFF
DNA: TGCAGCGTTGAATGGCGGCACCTTAATGAAAAACTGTTTTTT

J: TRBJ1-4
D: .
length: 14
V: TRBV19
size: .
CDR3: CASSLYATNEKLFF
DNA: TGTGCCAGTAGTCTGTACGCAACTAATGAAAAACTGTTTTTT

J: TRBJ1-3
D: TRBD1
length: 14
V: TRBV6-6
size: .
CDR3: CASSYGTDGNTIYF
DNA: TGTGCCAGCAGTTACGGGACAGATGGAAACACCATATATTTT

J: TRBJ1-1
D: .
length: 14
V: TRBV5-1
size: .
CDR3: CASSRYYGDTEAFF
DNA: TGCGCCAGCAGTCGCTATTACGGGGACACTGAAGCTTTCTTT

J: TRBJ2-3
D: TRBD2
length: 14
V: TRBV12-5
size: .
CDR3: CASGLASGTDTQYF
DNA: TGTGCTAGTGGTTTGGCTAGCGGGACAGATACGCAGTATTTT

J: TRBJ1-2
D: TRBD1
length: 14
V: TRBV15
size: .
CDR3: CATSRVGQAYGYTF
DNA: TGTGCCACCAGCAGAGTTGGACAGGCATATGGCTACACCTTC

J: TRBJ2-7
D: .
length: 15
V: TRBV5-6
size: .
CDR3: CASSLDRPGWGEQYF
DNA: TGTGCCAGCAGCTTGGATCGCCCGGGATGGGGCGAGCAGTACTTC

J: TRBJ1-1
D: TRBD1
length: 13
V: TRBV5-4
size: .
CDR3: CASSIQGAQRAFF
DNA: TGTGCCAGCAGCATACAGGGGGCGCAACGAGCTTTCTTT

J: TRBJ1-1
D: .
length: 13
V: TRBV6-6
size: .
CDR3: CASSLTGTAEAFF
DNA: TGTGCCAGCAGTCTGACGGGGACCGCTGAAGCTTTCTTT

J: TRBJ1-3
D: .
length: 15
V: TRBV7-2
size: .
CDR3: CASSLSGQSGNTIYF
DNA: TGTGCCAGCAGCTTATCCGGGCAGTCTGGAAACACCATATATTTT

J: TRBJ2-1
D: .
length: 14
V: TRBV19
size: .
CDR3: CASTRGVWENEQFF
DNA: TGTGCCAGTACCAGGGGCGTATGGGAGAATGAGCAGTTCTTC

J: TRBJ2-1
D: TRBD2
length: 15
V: TRBV7-8
size: .
CDR3: CASRTGLAGVNEQFF
DNA: TGTGCCAGCAGAACAGGACTAGCGGGAGTCAATGAGCAGTTCTTC

J: TRBJ2-7
D: .
length: 15
V: TRBV28
size: .
CDR3: CASSRAVAGTYEQYF
DNA: TGTGCCAGCAGCCGGGCCGTGGCAGGAACCTACGAGCAGTACTTC

J: TRBJ1-3
D: .
length: 17
V: TRBV5-6
size: .
CDR3: CASSLSLWGSPGNTIYF
DNA: TGTGCCAGCAGCTTATCTTTATGGGGGTCCCCTGGAAACACCATATATTTT

J: TRBJ2-1
D: .
length: 15
V: TRBV7-3
size: .
CDR3: CASSQVSDFYNEQFF
DNA: TGTGCCAGCAGCCAAGTCTCGGACTTTTACAATGAGCAGTTCTTC

J: TRBJ1-5
D: .
length: 14
V: TRBV19
size: .
CDR3: CASRTDGRNQPQHF
DNA: TGTGCCAGTAGGACTGACGGCCGCAATCAGCCCCAGCATTTT

J: TRBJ2-3
D: .
length: 16
V: TRBV30
size: .
CDR3: CAWSTRGTSRTDTQYF
DNA: TGTGCCTGGAGTACCCGGGGGACTTCACGCACAGATACGCAGTATTTT

J: TRBJ2-4
D: .
length: 13
V: TRBV10-1
size: .
CDR3: CASSSGPKNIQYF
DNA: TGCGCCAGCAGTAGCGGTCCAAAAAACATTCAGTACTTC

J: TRBJ2-5
D: .
length: 13
V: TRBV7-2
size: .
CDR3: CASSLAATETQYF
DNA: TGTGCCAGCAGCTTAGCAGCCACCGAGACCCAGTACTTC

J: TRBJ1-4
D: .
length: 16
V: TRBV10-2
size: .
CDR3: CASSESVRTANEKLFF
DNA: TGCGCCAGCAGTGAGTCGGTCAGGACAGCTAATGAAAAACTGTTTTTT

J: TRBJ1-5
D: .
length: 17
V: TRBV5-6
size: .
CDR3: CASSLGGGRRGNQPQHF
DNA: TGTGCCAGCAGCCTCGGCGGGGGGAGACGTGGCAATCAGCCCCAGCATTTT

J: TRBJ1-3
D: .
length: 13
V: TRBV7-9
size: few
CDR3: CASSSAEGNTIYF
DNA: TGTGCCAGCAGCTCAGCGGAAGGGAACACCATATATTTT

J: TRBJ2-2
D: TRBD1
length: 14
V: TRBV27
size: .
CDR3: CASAGTGFTGELFF
DNA: TGTGCCAGCGCCGGGACAGGGTTCACCGGGGAGCTGTTTTTT

J: TRBJ1-6
D: .
length: 16
V: TRBV5-4
size: .
CDR3: CASRGSGPSMNSPLHF
DNA: TGTGCCAGCAGGGGGTCGGGACCCTCAATGAATTCACCCCTCCACTTT

J: TRBJ2-1
D: TRBD1
length: 16
V: TRBV5-1
size: .
CDR3: CASSQNLRTGWNEQFF
DNA: TGCGCCAGCAGCCAGAACCTTCGGACAGGGTGGAATGAGCAGTTCTTC

J: TRBJ2-1
D: TRBD2
length: 15
V: TRBV7-9
size: medium-sized
CDR3: CASLAGRRSYNEQFF
DNA: TGTGCCAGCCTAGCGGGTCGGCGCTCCTACAATGAGCAGTTCTTC

J: TRBJ1-1
D: .
length: 12
V: TRBV7-9
size: .
CDR3: CASSLPVTEAFF
DNA: TGTGCCAGCAGCCTCCCGGTGACTGAAGCTTTCTTT

J: TRBJ1-5
D: TRBD1
length: 15
V: TRBV2
size: .
CDR3: CASSSRQGRSWTQHF
DNA: TGTGCCAGCAGTAGTCGACAGGGGAGGTCGTGGACCCAGCATTTT

J: TRBJ1-2
D: .
length: 13
V: TRBV5-4
size: few
CDR3: CASTLRGYYGYTF
DNA: TGTGCCAGCACCTTGAGGGGGTACTATGGCTACACCTTC

J: TRBJ2-7
D: .
length: 13
V: TRBV18
size: .
CDR3: CASSRAGPYEQYF
DNA: TGTGCCAGCTCCCGCGCGGGTCCGTACGAGCAGTACTTC

J: TRBJ1-1
D: .
length: 14
V: TRBV11-2
size: .
CDR3: CASSLRPEANEAFF
DNA: TGTGCCAGCAGCTTAAGACCAGAGGCCAATGAAGCTTTCTTT

J: TRBJ1-1
D: .
length: 15
V: TRBV4-3
size: .
CDR3: CASSQDPASNTEAFF
DNA: TGCGCCAGCAGCCAAGATCCGGCCTCGAACACTGAAGCTTTCTTT

J: TRBJ1-1
D: .
length: 13
V: TRBV7-2
size: .
CDR3: CASSQGGTTEAFF
DNA: TGTGCCAGCAGCCAAGGGGGGACAACCGAAGCTTTCTTT

J: TRBJ1-4
D: .
length: 12
V: TRBV6-1
size: .
CDR3: CASQRRNEKLFF
DNA: TGTGCCAGCCAACGACGGAATGAAAAACTGTTTTTT